The 11 T cell receptor beta chains in this list originate from one sample, sequenced in a study of blood T cell repertoires in COVID-19. Libraries were prepared by immunoSEQ multiplex PCR; TCRdb keeps only in-frame clonotypes and omits some of them. Of about 220,000 clones detected, 75% to 90% appear once; the ten largest clones hold approximately 3.5%. The sample consisted of PBMCs or T cells enriched from blood (not recorded which). These receptors were taken from a young woman in a cohort exposed to, infected with or recovered from COVID-19 (not recorded which).

CDR3 nucleotides: TGTGCCAGCAGCTCGGGTAGCGGGGTAAGAACAGATACGCAGTATTTT. As protein: CASSSGSGVRTDTQYF. This rearrangement joins TRBV5-4 to TRBJ2-3, with 8 bases matching TRBD2. Per germline, CDR1 SGHNT and CDR2 YYREEE (reference sequence). The CDR3 has 16 residues. V dropped 3 bases and J dropped 3; count of bases not matched to a gene: 9.

The genes are TRBV11-3 and TRBJ2-7; 8 positions match TRBD2. CDR1 SGHNT and CDR2 YENEEA come from the germline V gene. Unmatched junction bases numbered 10, after V lost 5 bases and J lost 4 bases. CDR3 size: 15 residues. CDR3 sequence: CASSPGSGTGYEQYF. Written as DNA, the CDR3 is TGTGCCAGCAGCCCTGGTAGCGGGACGGGGTACGAGCAGTACTTC.

The chain recombines TRBV7-3 with TRBJ1-5, with unresolved D. The CDR3 runs to 16 residues. V lost 5 bases and J 5 bases, leaving 19 bases between the germline ends. The germline CDR1 and CDR2 sequences are SGHTA and FQGTGA. The CDR3: CASSPHFDVRYQPQHF. In nucleotides, the CDR3 is TGTGCCAGCAGCCCCCATTTTGATGTCAGGTATCAGCCCCAGCATTTT.

The chain uses TRBV6-5 and TRBJ2-1, with 11 bases aligning to TRBD2. Trimming at V came to 7 bases and at J to 2 bases, leaving 1 base not matched to a gene. The CDR3 has 14 amino acids. Germline V CDR1 and CDR2: MNHEY, SVGAGI. The CDR3 sequence is CASIAGGPYNEQFF. The CDR3 nucleotides read TGTGCCAGCATAGCGGGGGGGCCCTACAATGAGCAGTTCTTC.

This clone has just a few counts. The genes are TRBV19 and TRBJ2-7, with D tentatively TRBD1 (6 bases). The CDR3 contains 14 residues. Germline CDR1 and CDR2: LNHDA and SQIVND (reference sequence). V lost 5 bases and J 2 bases, leaving 13 bases between the germline ends. The CDR3 protein is CASSPAQGTYEQYF. The CDR3 DNA follows: TGTGCCAGTAGTCCGGCACAGGGTACCTACGAGCAGTACTTC.

CDR3 coding DNA: TGTGCCAGCAGCCAAGGACCGGCGGAGTACCAAGAGACCCAGTACTTC. As protein: CASSQGPAEYQETQYF. The rearrangement joins TRBV4-2 to TRBJ2-5; D is unclear. The V end lost 1 base, the J end lost 0 bases, and 12 bases lay between the germline ends. The CDR3 is 16 amino acids. The germline gives CDR1 LGHNA, CDR2 YNFKEQ.

The J gene is TRBJ2-5, the V gene TRBV24-1, with TRBD2 as a possible D gene (6 bases). V shed 2 bases and J shed 5 bases, with 11 bases lying between them. Germline V CDR1 and CDR2: KGHDR, SFDVKD. The CDR3 has 14 residues. CDR3 protein: CATSDWGEEETQYF. The CDR3 coding sequence is TGTGCCACCAGTGATTGGGGGGAGGAGGAGACCCAGTACTTC.

The rearrangement links TRBV19 to TRBJ2-4, with a possible D match to TRBD1 (6 bases). Trimming left V 5 bases short and J 5 bases short, with 16 bases between. The CDR3 has 15 amino acids. Germline CDR1 and CDR2: LNHDA and SQIVND (reference sequence). The CDR3 coding sequence is TGTGCCAGTAGTTTAGTCGGACAGAACCAAAACATTCAGTACTTC. It is translated as CASSLVGQNQNIQYF.

This clone was detected only once. The chain is built from TRBV7-9 and TRBJ1-2; D remains ambiguous. Germline assignment: CDR1 SEHNR and CDR2 FQNEAQ (reference sequence). CDR3 length: 13 residues. Trimming pared 1 base from V and 4 bases from J, leaving 7 bases between. CDR3 region: CASSLDTSYGYTF. CDR3 bases: TGTGCCAGCAGCTTAGACACCTCCTATGGCTACACCTTC.

This clone is a singleton in its sample. The V and J genes are TRBV6-5 and TRBJ1-5, with D possibly TRBD1 on 5 matching bases. The CDR3 spans 14 residues. V lost 6 bases, J lost 6 bases, and 15 bases lay in between. The germline CDR1 and CDR2 sequences are MNHEY and SVGAGI. Here the CDR3 DNA reads TGTGCCAGCAGAGACAGCCAGCCTACTCAGCCCCAGCATTTT. Protein sequence: CASRDSQPTQPQHF.

The chain recombines TRBV28 with TRBJ1-2; D possibly corresponds to TRBD1 (5 bases). CDR1 is MDHEN and CDR2 is SYDVKM in the germline V gene. The CDR3 contains 15 residues. V gave up 4 bases and J gave up 4 bases, with 16 bases separating them. CDR3 bases: TGTGCCAGCAGTTCCCCCTCGGGGGTGGGCTATGGCTACACCTTC. This sequence encodes CASSSPSGVGYGYTF.